These 31 T cell receptor beta chains originate from one sample sequenced in a study of CD8 T cells in ankylosing spondylitis. TCRdb used MiXCR to reprocess the 5' RACE reads, holding one entry per CDR3 protein. The profile shows roughly 220,000 distinct CDR3 sequences, roughly 10% of them singletons. The sample comprised blood, either unsorted or a sorted T cell fraction (not recorded which). The receptor source for this set is a male donor with ankylosing spondylitis or in good health (not recorded which).

The chain couples TRBV12-3 or TRBV12-4 to TRBJ2-7, with TRBD1 matching 7 bases. Germline trimming cut 2 bases from V and 5 bases from J; bases unmatched to any gene: 12. CDR3 length: 16 residues. DNA of the CDR3: TGTGCCAGCAGTTTAACCCTGACAGGGATCCTAAACGAGCAGTACTTC. Translated, it gives CASSLTLTGILNEQYF.

This clonotype came up many times. The chain combines TRBV5-1 with TRBJ1-3, with D tentatively TRBD1 (5 bases). The CDR3 contains 17 residues. Germline CDR1 and CDR2: SGHRS and YFSETQ. The V gene lost 1 base and the J gene lost 4 bases, with 18 bases spanning the gap. The CDR3 DNA reads TGCGCCAGCAGCTTGATCGGGGCAGAAGCGGCCGGAAACACCATATATTTT. It yields the protein CASSLIGAEAAGNTIYF.

This clonotype has a single count. The V and J genes are TRBV20-1 and TRBJ2-3; TRBD2 agrees at 10 bases. Per germline, CDR1 DFQATT and CDR2 SNEGSKA (reference sequence). Germline trimming cut 3 bases from V and 3 bases from J; bases unmatched to any gene: 12. The CDR3 consists of 17 residues. Here the CDR3 DNA reads TGCAGTGCTAGCCCTAGCGGGGGCGGGACTAGGACAGATACGCAGTATTTT. Amino acids: CSASPSGGGTRTDTQYF.

In this sample, this clonotype turned up a few times. The rearrangement joins TRBV7-9 to TRBJ2-2, with D possibly TRBD2 on 6 matching bases. The CDR3 sequence is 13 residues long. Germline V gene lookup returns CDR1 SEHNR and CDR2 FQNEAQ (reference sequence). V was pared by 3 bases and J by 6 bases, with 8 bases between. In DNA form, the CDR3 reads TGTGCCAGCAGCTTGGAGGGGTCCGGGGAGCTGTTTTTT. It specifies CASSLEGSGELFF.

This clonotype was detected a few times. V gene TRBV7-3 combines with J gene TRBJ2-3; 7 bases map to TRBD2. The CDR3 is made up of 16 amino acids. CDR1 SGHTA and CDR2 FQGTGA come from the germline V gene. V was pared by 0 bases and J by 1 base, with 4 bases of the junction left unmatched. CDR3 region: CASSLTRAGRTDTQYF. CDR3 DNA: TGTGCCAGCAGCTTAACACGAGCGGGGCGCACAGATACGCAGTATTTT. Variable domain in full (rest from reference TRBV7-3 and TRBJ2-3): GAGVSQTPSNKVTEKGKYVELRCDPISGHTALYWYRQSLGQGPEFLIYFQGTGAADDSGLPNDRFFAVRPEGSVSTLKIQRTERGDSAVYLCASSLTRAGRTDTQYFGPGTRLTVL.

This clonotype was observed at least ten times. DNA for the CDR3: TGTGCCAGCAGCCGGACAGGGATGGACACTGAAGCTTTCTTT. It is translated as CASSRTGMDTEAFF. This rearrangement joins TRBV5-6 to TRBJ1-1, with 8 bases aligning to TRBD1. With 4 bases clipped from V and 3 bases from J, the junction kept 5 bases outside the gene matches. The CDR3 length is 14 residues. Per germline, CDR1 SGHDT and CDR2 YYEEEE. Variable domain in full (rest from reference TRBV5-6 and TRBJ1-1): DAGVTQSPTHLIKTRGQQVTLRCSPKSGHDTVSWYQQALGQGPQFIFQYYEEEERQRGNFPDRFSGHQFPNYSSELNVNALLLGDSALYLCASSRTGMDTEAFFGQGTRLTVV.

The table lists this clonotype with many counts. The gene calls are TRBV20-1 and TRBJ2-1, with TRBD2 matching 9 bases. With 2 bases clipped from V and 8 bases from J, the junction kept 13 bases outside the gene matches. Per germline, CDR1 DFQATT and CDR2 SNEGSKA (reference sequence). The CDR3 spans 16 residues. The CDR3 is CSARNPWASGDHEQFF. CDR3 DNA sequence: TGCAGTGCTAGAAACCCCTGGGCTAGCGGGGACCATGAGCAGTTCTTC.

Regarding this clonotype: A much larger clone lies one base from this, so it may be a read error. V is TRBV12-3 or TRBV12-4 and J is TRBJ1-2; D unresolved. The CDR3 has 13 residues. CDR3 in DNA: TGTGCCTGCAGTTTTGGGTCGACTTGGGGCTACACCTTC. Translation gives CACSFGSTWGYTF.

This clonotype was recorded a few times. The V gene is TRBV7-8, the J gene TRBJ1-3; no reliable D call. CDR1 is SGHVS and CDR2 is FQNEAQ in the germline V gene. V was clipped by 1 base and J by 0 bases, with 10 bases between them. The CDR3 has 16 residues. The CDR3 loop reads CASSLGAGYSGNTIYF. The CDR3 DNA is TGTGCCAGCAGCTTAGGTGCGGGGTACTCTGGAAACACCATATATTTT.

This clonotype has ten or more counts. The chain carries TRBV28 and TRBJ1-4, with TRBD1 identical over 11 bases. The germline V gene encodes CDR1 MDHEN and CDR2 SYDVKM. With 5 bases clipped from V and 5 bases from J, the junction kept 4 bases outside the gene matches. The CDR3 is made up of 15 amino acids. In DNA form, the CDR3 reads TGTGCCAGCAGTCCATGGACAGGGGGCAATGAAAAACTGTTTTTT. The encoded protein is CASSPWTGGNEKLFF.

The sample holds a few counts of this clonotype. The chain combines TRBV10-3 with TRBJ1-5; D gene unclear. The V end lost 3 bases, the J end lost 1 base, and 4 bases lay between the germline ends. CDR1 and CDR2 (germline): ENHRY, SYGVKD. This CDR3 region has 13 residues. CDR3 in DNA: TGTGCCATCAGTGAAGGAAGCAATCAGCCCCAGCATTTT. Its protein product is CAISEGSNQPQHF.

At least ten counts were recorded for this clonotype. CDR3 coding DNA: TGCAGTGCCCCGACAGGGGGGTTCTATGGCTACACCTTC. This translates into CSAPTGGFYGYTF. The chain carries TRBV20-1 and TRBJ1-2, with 9 positions matching TRBD1. The germline CDR1 and CDR2 sequences are DFQATT and SNEGSKA (reference sequence). V lost 6 bases and J lost 4; bases outside the gene matches: 6. CDR3 length: 13 amino acids.

On this clonotype: A much larger clone differs by one base, so this may be a read error. This CDR3 is missing its conserved last phenylalanine or tryptophan, likely due to a read error. The V call is TRBV20-1, the J call TRBJ2-3; D is unresolved. The germline V gene has CDR1 DFQATT and CDR2 SNEGSKA (reference sequence). V dropped 7 bases and J dropped 1 base, with 12 bases sitting between them. The CDR3 spans 13 residues. The CDR3 protein is CSVAPVGTDTQYL. DNA of the CDR3: TGCAGTGTTGCTCCGGTAGGCACAGATACGCAGTATCTT.

This clonotype was recorded at least ten times. The chain is built from TRBV3-1 and TRBJ2-1, with a possible D match to TRBD1 (6 bases). CDR1 and CDR2 (germline): LGHDT, YNNKEL (reference sequence). Trimming shortened V by 6 bases and J by 3 bases, and 9 bases separated the two germline ends. CDR3 length: 13 residues. The CDR3 DNA is TGTGCCAGCAGGGACAGCGTCTACAATGAGCAGTTCTTC. It yields the protein CASRDSVYNEQFF.

This clonotype was observed at least ten times. This sequence joins TRBV5-1 and TRBJ2-5; TRBD1 aligns across 7 bases. CDR3 length: 14 amino acids. Germline V lookup: CDR1 SGHRS, CDR2 YFSETQ. V lost 7 bases, J lost 4 bases, and 10 bases stayed unmatched. CDR3 in DNA: TGCGCCAGCCCTCTGAACGGGACAGTAGAGACCCAGTACTTC. Protein sequence: CASPLNGTVETQYF.

The chain carries TRBV29-1 and TRBJ2-1; possible D gene TRBD2, 6 bases. The V end was cut by 4 bases, the J end by 8 bases, with 18 bases between. The CDR3 is 14 amino acids. Germline V gives CDR1 SQVTM, CDR2 ANQGSEA. The CDR3 region is CSVVGGAVVHEQFF. CDR3 DNA: TGCAGCGTTGTTGGCGGGGCAGTTGTACATGAGCAGTTCTTC.

This clonotype was observed many times. V is TRBV12-3 or TRBV12-4 and J is TRBJ2-2, with D possibly being TRBD2 (6 bases). Trimming stripped 3 bases from V and 7 bases from J, with 15 bases between. The CDR3 covers 15 residues. DNA for the CDR3: TGTGCCAGCAGTTTCTTCCCGGGGGTGGACGGGGAGCTGTTTTTT. This encodes CASSFFPGVDGELFF.

The genes are TRBV4-2 and TRBJ2-7; D possibly corresponds to TRBD1 (6 bases). From germline, CDR1 is LGHNA and CDR2 YNFKEQ. The CDR3 totals 14 residues. Trimming left V 4 bases short and J 2 bases short, with 12 bases between. CDR3 DNA sequence: TGTGCCAGCAGCCCCGGACAGATAGCCTACGAGCAGTACTTC. This translates into CASSPGQIAYEQYF.

This chain connects TRBV7-9 to TRBJ2-7; weak D call: TRBD2 (6 bases). Germline CDR1 is SEHNR and CDR2 is FQNEAQ (reference sequence). There are 14 residues in the CDR3. Trimming cost V 1 base and J 6 bases, with 13 bases left between them. In DNA, the CDR3 is TGTGCCAGCAGCTTAGAGGGTAGCGGAGTCGAGCAGTACTTC. It translates to CASSLEGSGVEQYF.

This clonotype was counted many times. V is TRBV9 and J is TRBJ2-5, with 11 bases fitting TRBD2. The trim removed 2 bases at V and 4 bases at J, leaving 4 bases unmatched. Germline CDR1 is SGDLS and CDR2 is YYNGEE. This CDR3 has 15 amino acids. CDR3 loop: CASSVSGGVLETQYF. The CDR3 region has the DNA TGTGCCAGCAGCGTTAGCGGGGGGGTGTTAGAGACCCAGTACTTC.

The rearrangement links TRBV2 to TRBJ2-1; D is uncertain. The CDR3 covers 13 residues. The V gene's germline CDR1 is SNHLY and CDR2 FYNNEI. Trimming shortened V by 4 bases and J by 4 bases, and 8 bases separated the two germline ends. In DNA, the CDR3 is TGTGCCAGCAGTGTGGCGGAGTACAATGAGCAGTTCTTC. Its translation is CASSVAEYNEQFF.

The table lists this clonotype with many counts. This rearrangement joins TRBV5-5 to TRBJ2-2; TRBD1 matches 9 bases. CDR3 length equals 14 residues. With 6 bases clipped from V and 4 bases from J, the junction kept 4 bases outside the gene matches. CDR1 SGHKS and CDR2 YYEKEE come from the germline V gene (reference sequence). The CDR3 bases are TGTGCCAGCACCGGGACAGGGATCACCGGGGAGCTGTTTTTT. Protein: CASTGTGITGELFF.

The rearrangement joins TRBV7-8 to TRBJ2-1; TRBD1 is a possible D gene (6 bases). Per the germline V gene, CDR1 is SGHVS and CDR2 is FQNEAQ. Trimming removed 6 bases at V and 5 bases at J, with 11 bases between. CDR3 length: 13 residues. The CDR3 loop is CASSNRVHNEQFF. The CDR3 nucleotides are TGTGCCAGCAGTAACAGGGTCCACAATGAGCAGTTCTTC.

The chain joins TRBV2 to TRBJ2-3; possibly TRBD1 for D (6 bases). V shed 6 bases and J shed 5 bases, with 12 bases lying between them. CDR1 SNHLY and CDR2 FYNNEI come from the germline V gene. The CDR3 has 13 residues. CDR3 in DNA: TGTGCCAGCAGCGGAAACAGGGAAGATACGCAGTATTTT. It specifies CASSGNREDTQYF.

Many counts were recorded for this clonotype. This sequence joins TRBV20-1 and TRBJ1-4, with D maybe TRBD1 (6 bases). The CDR3 totals 15 residues. V was trimmed by 2 bases and J by 4 bases, leaving 14 bases between them. The germline CDR1 and CDR2 sequences are DFQATT and SNEGSKA (reference sequence). The CDR3 reads CSARIRQAVNEKLFF. Written as DNA, the CDR3 is TGCAGTGCTAGAATCCGACAGGCCGTTAATGAAAAACTGTTTTTT.

The chain joins TRBV5-6 to TRBJ1-1, with 7 bases lining up with TRBD1. The CDR3 is 20 amino acids. After removal of 4 bases from V and 1 base from J, the junction contained 22 bases not matched to a gene. The germline gives CDR1 SGHDT, CDR2 YYEEEE. The CDR3 DNA reads as TGTGCCAGCAGCACCGGTGGGTCCCTGCCCGGGGACAGAGGGAACACTGAAGCTTTCTTT. As protein: CASSTGGSLPGDRGNTEAFF.

This chain uses TRBV15 with TRBJ1-5; TRBD1 might be the D (6 bases). V lost 0 bases to trimming and J lost 11 bases, with 17 bases between them. The CDR3 is made up of 15 amino acids. The V gene's germline CDR1 is LNHNV and CDR2 YYDKDF (reference sequence). The CDR3 DNA follows: TGTGCCACCAGCAGAGACAGGGGAACGGGATCAGCCCAGCATTTT. Protein: CATSRDRGTGSAQHF.

This clonotype was seen only a few times. This chain uses TRBV5-1 with TRBJ2-1, with no clear D. This CDR3 region has 15 residues. The V gene's germline CDR1 is SGHRS and CDR2 YFSETQ. The germline V and J ends were trimmed by 0 bases and 7 bases, with 14 bases remaining between them. The CDR3 sequence: CASSLDPFAWNEQFF. The CDR3 nucleotides read TGCGCCAGCAGCTTGGACCCTTTTGCGTGGAATGAGCAGTTCTTC. The full variable domain, completed using reference TRBV5-1 and TRBJ2-1, is KAGVTQTPRYLIKTRGQQVTLSCSPISGHRSVSWYQQTPGQGLQFLFEYFSETQRNKGNFPGRFSGRQFSNSRSEMNVSTLELGDSALYLCASSLDPFAWNEQFFGPGTRLTVL.

This clonotype was seen many times. The CDR3 region has the DNA TGCGCCAGCAGCTTGGGGGGAACTAGCGGATACAATGAGCAGTTCTTC. This gives the protein CASSLGGTSGYNEQFF. This chain connects TRBV5-1 to TRBJ2-1, with TRBD2 matching 8 bases. This CDR3 is 16 amino acids long. Germline values: CDR1 SGHRS, CDR2 YFSETQ. V dropped 0 bases and J dropped 4; count of bases not matched to a gene: 6.

This clonotype was detected only a few times. The chain employs TRBV12-3 or TRBV12-4 and TRBJ1-5; 7 bases are a match to TRBD1. The CDR3 covers 14 residues. The V segment lost 6 bases and the J segment 7 bases; nucleotides outside the gene matches: 9. CDR3 nucleotide sequence: TGTGCCAGCAGCCTAACAGGGGAAGTACAGCCCCAGCATTTT. The encoded protein is CASSLTGEVQPQHF.

This clonotype was counted many times. The rearrangement links TRBV7-2 to TRBJ2-5; 9 bases match TRBD1. The CDR3 consists of 15 residues. Per the germline V gene, CDR1 is SGHTA and CDR2 is FQGNSA. J was trimmed by 2 bases and V by 5 bases; bases with no gene match: 6. Written as DNA, the CDR3 is TGTGCCAGCAGCACGGGACAGGGAATTCAAGAGACCCAGTACTTC. Translating gives CASSTGQGIQETQYF.